This entry lists 28 T cell receptor beta chains sequenced from one sample in a study of T cells in Graves' hyperthyroidism and ophthalmopathy (dated by TCRdb to between 2018 and 2020). Libraries were prepared through multiplex PCR. TCRdb lists the instrument as Illumina HiSeq 2000. Amplification of TCR beta CDR3 regions was carried out from RNA transcripts. The first round of RT-PCR for the TCR CDR3 was performed with the HTBI primer set and the Qiagen OneStep RT-PCR kit. TCRdb handled the public reads itself, with Q25 trimming in fastp and clone calling in MiXCR, and kept productive beta chains. A single entry per CDR3 protein holds the most common genes and DNA from its merged rows. This sample gives hundreds of thousands of distinct CDR3 sequences in total; roughly 14% of them show up just once. The ten largest clones represent approximately 7.5% of the sample. The sequenced sample was blood. These TCRs come from a woman between 18 and 29 years old with Graves' hyperthyroidism.

At least ten counts were recorded for this clonotype. The rearrangement uses TRBV11-2 and TRBJ2-3; 12 bases line up with TRBD2. This CDR3 is 16 amino acids long. V trimming: 4 bases; J trimming: 2 bases; junction bases outside the gene matches: 4. CDR1 and CDR2 from the germline V gene are SGHAT and FQNNGV. The chain's CDR3 is CASSSRLAGATDTQYF. Here the CDR3 DNA reads TGTGCCAGCAGCTCCAGACTAGCGGGGGCCACAGATACGCAGTATTTT.

The V and J genes are TRBV11-2 and TRBJ2-1; TRBD1 aligns across 10 bases. Looked up from germline, CDR1 is SGHAT and CDR2 is FQNNGV. Trimming cost V 4 bases and J 3 bases; bases outside gene matches: 6. The CDR3 has 16 amino acids. This CDR3 is CASSSPGQGYYNEQFF. CDR3 bases: TGTGCCAGCAGCTCCCCGGGACAGGGGTACTACAATGAGCAGTTCTTC.

There are many counts of this clonotype. J is TRBJ2-2 and V is TRBV20-1, with D perhaps given as TRBD1 or TRBD2 (7 bases each). V lost 5 bases and J 14 bases, leaving 21 bases between the germline ends. The CDR3 sequence is 13 residues long. Germline CDR1 is DFQATT and CDR2 is SNEGSKA (reference sequence). Written as DNA, the CDR3 is TGCAGTGCTGGAACAGGCGTCAGGGGGGGACTGTTTTTT. Residues: CSAGTGVRGGLFF.

This clonotype was recorded a few times. This rearrangement joins TRBV28 to TRBJ1-1; D is ambiguous. Germline values: CDR1 MDHEN, CDR2 SYDVKM. Deletions cut 6 bases from V and 11 bases from J, with 16 bases between. The CDR3 runs to 12 residues. The CDR3 protein is CASSLLLTGAFF. The CDR3 nucleotides read TGTGCCAGCAGCCTACTCCTTACTGGGGCTTTCTTT. The full variable domain, completed using reference TRBV28 and TRBJ1-1, is DVKVTQSSRYLVKRTGEKVFLECVQDMDHENMFWYRQDPGLGLRLIYFSYDVKMKEKGDIPEGYSVSREKKERFSLILESASTNQTSMYLCASSLLLTGAFFGQGTRLTVV.

This clonotype was observed at least ten times. The gene calls are TRBV5-5 and TRBJ2-7; 8 bases match TRBD1. The CDR3 is 15 residues long. V lost 0 bases to trimming and J lost 5 bases; unmatched junction nucleotides: 7. Germline V gives CDR1 SGHKS, CDR2 YYEKEE (reference sequence). The CDR3 region has the DNA TGTGCCAGCAGCTTGGCGGCAGGGGGCTGGGACGAGCAGTACTTC. Protein sequence: CASSLAAGGWDEQYF.

This clonotype has a handful of counts. The V call is TRBV2, the J call TRBJ2-7; D ambiguous. From germline, CDR1 is SNHLY and CDR2 FYNNEI. Trimming shortened V by 6 bases and J by 7 bases, and 16 bases separated the two germline ends. CDR3 size: 13 residues. The CDR3 protein is CASSRVPLTEQYF. The DNA for the CDR3 is TGTGCCAGCAGCAGAGTTCCACTAACAGAGCAGTACTTC.

This clonotype was seen ten or more times. V usage is TRBV30 and J usage is TRBJ2-7; D unclear. Germline V gene data show CDR1 as GTSNPN and CDR2 as SVGIG (reference sequence). The CDR3 is 11 residues long. Trimming took off 5 bases at V and 7 bases at J, with 12 bases between the two ends. As DNA, the CDR3 is TGTGCCTGGTCAGCCTCTAGGGAGCAGTACTTC. This gives the protein CAWSASREQYF.

This clonotype came up a few times. Being one base from a much bigger clone, this may be a read error. The chain employs TRBV10-1 and TRBJ1-1; D is uncertain. Trimming left V 6 bases short and J 6 bases short, with 17 bases between. Germline V lookup: CDR1 WNHNN, CDR2 SYGVQD (reference sequence). This CDR3 has 14 amino acids. The CDR3 DNA reads TGCGCCAGCAGCGAGGACGGAAGCAGGTCTGAAGCTTTCTTT. The encoded protein is CASSEDGSRSEAFF.

This clonotype was seen repeatedly, ten times or more. The chain has TRBV5-1 and TRBJ2-1, with unresolved D. The CDR3 length is 13 residues. Germline loops: CDR1 SGHRS, CDR2 YFSETQ. The V end lost 3 bases, the J end lost 13 bases, and 17 bases lay between the germline ends. The CDR3 region is CASSSTPDREQFF. The DNA of the CDR3 is TGCGCCAGCAGCTCCACACCAGACCGAGAACAGTTCTTC. Based on the CDR3 plus reference TRBV5-1 and TRBJ2-1, the full variable domain is KAGVTQTPRYLIKTRGQQVTLSCSPISGHRSVSWYQQTPGQGLQFLFEYFSETQRNKGNFPGRFSGRQFSNSRSEMNVSTLELGDSALYLCASSSTPDREQFFGPGTRLTVL.

This clonotype was counted at least ten times. This sequence joins TRBV5-1 and TRBJ1-2; TRBD1 is a possible D gene (5 bases). From germline, CDR1 is SGHRS and CDR2 YFSETQ. The V end was cut by 0 bases, the J end by 8 bases, with 11 bases between. The CDR3 is made up of 13 amino acids. The CDR3 loop is CASSLGQTLGYTF. The CDR3 DNA follows: TGCGCCAGCAGCTTGGGACAGACCTTAGGCTACACCTTC.

The sample holds a few counts of this clonotype. The V gene is TRBV12-5, the J gene TRBJ2-2; TRBD1 might be the D (6 bases). Trimming pared 6 bases from V and 6 bases from J, leaving 11 bases between. This CDR3 has 13 residues. Germline V gene lookup returns CDR1 LGHNT and CDR2 FRNRAP. The CDR3 region has the DNA TGTGCTAGTGGCCCCCGACAGGCCGGGGAGCTGTTTTTT. Its protein product is CASGPRQAGELFF.

This clonotype was recorded a few times. The V call is TRBV6-1, the J call TRBJ2-2; D may be TRBD2 (5 bases). The V end was cut by 7 bases, the J end by 1 base, with 19 bases between. CDR3 length: 17 amino acids. In germline, CDR1 is MNHNS, CDR2 SASEGT. CDR3 bases: TGTGCCAGCAATTACCCCTCTGCTGGGAGGAACACCGGGGAGCTGTTTTTT. This translates into CASNYPSAGRNTGELFF.

This chain links TRBV7-6 with TRBJ2-1; TRBD1 aligns across 8 bases. Germline CDR1 SGHVS, CDR2 FNYEAQ. The CDR3 sequence is 14 residues long. With V trimmed by 5 bases and J by 10 bases, 10 bases remained unmatched. CDR3: CASSPRTGSGEQFF. CDR3 nucleotide sequence: TGTGCCAGCAGCCCGAGGACAGGGTCCGGGGAGCAGTTCTTC.

The genes are TRBV4-1 and TRBJ2-2, with D perhaps matching TRBD1 (6 bases). CDR3 size: 14 residues. Trimming took 7 bases from V and 0 from J, leaving 9 bases between them. CDR1 and CDR2 (germline): MGHRA, YSYEKL. The CDR3: CASTQGSNTGELFF. The CDR3 DNA reads as TGCGCCAGCACCCAGGGGTCGAACACCGGGGAGCTGTTTTTT.

This clonotype showed up just a few times. The CDR3 DNA reads as TGTGCCAGCAGTGAACAGGGGATGGAGACCCAGTACTTC. Protein: CASSEQGMETQYF. V and J are TRBV25-1 and TRBJ2-5, with TRBD1 as a possible D gene (6 bases). The CDR3 contains 13 residues. CDR1 is MGHDK, CDR2 SYGVNS, per germline. Trimming cost V 2 bases and J 5 bases, with 9 bases left between them.

This clonotype was detected many times. The chain is built from TRBV30 and TRBJ2-2; 7 bases are a match to TRBD2. CDR1 and CDR2 from the germline V gene are GTSNPN and SVGIG (reference sequence). J was trimmed by 7 bases and V by 0 bases; bases with no gene match: 8. The CDR3 covers 15 residues. This chain's CDR3 is CAWSVLKGGNGELFF. As DNA, the CDR3 is TGTGCCTGGAGTGTACTAAAGGGAGGGAACGGGGAGCTGTTTTTT. Using reference TRBV30 and TRBJ2-2 for the parts outside the CDR3, the full variable domain is SQTIHQWPATLVQPVGSPLSLECTVEGTSNPNLYWYRQAAGRGLQLLFYSVGIGQISSEVPQNLSASRPQDRQFILSSKKLLLSDSGFYLCAWSVLKGGNGELFFGEGSRLTVL.

This clonotype was counted many times. The chain is built from TRBV2 and TRBJ2-1, with no clear D. The CDR3 runs to 11 residues. Germline assignment: CDR1 SNHLY and CDR2 FYNNEI. V lost 4 bases and J 2 bases, leaving 0 bases between the germline ends. The CDR3: CASSAYNEQFF. The CDR3 bases are TGTGCCAGCAGTGCCTACAATGAGCAGTTCTTC. Combining the CDR3 with reference TRBV2 and TRBJ2-1 gives the whole variable domain EPEVTQTPSHQVTQMGQEVILRCVPISNHLYFYWYRQILGQKVEFLVSFYNNEISEKSEIFDDQFSVERPDGSNFTLKIRSTKLEDSAMYFCASSAYNEQFFGPGTRLTVL.

This clonotype was observed many times. At one boundary the junction diverges from the germline segment, which might be a read error. V and J are TRBV5-1 and TRBJ1-2, with D unclear. This CDR3 is 15 amino acids long. Germline V lookup: CDR1 SGHRS, CDR2 YFSETQ. The CDR3 DNA reads TGCGCCAGCAGCTTGGCCCGAGAAAAGAACTGTGGCTACACCTTC. Protein sequence: CASSLAREKNCGYTF.

The table lists this clonotype with a few counts. This sequence joins TRBV12-3 or TRBV12-4 and TRBJ2-7; 10 bases match TRBD1. The CDR3 has 16 residues. With V trimmed by 8 bases and J by 4 bases, 14 bases remained unmatched. The chain's CDR3 is CASGPSGTGALYEQYF. DNA for the CDR3: TGTGCCAGCGGCCCCTCCGGGACAGGGGCACTTTACGAGCAGTACTTC.

This clonotype was seen many times. J is TRBJ2-7 and V is TRBV27, with TRBD1 as a possible D gene (5 bases). V lost 6 bases and J 4 bases, leaving 13 bases between the germline ends. CDR3 length: 13 residues. Per germline, CDR1 MNHEY and CDR2 SMNVEV (reference sequence). CDR3: CASRGLDTYEQYF. The CDR3 DNA reads as TGTGCCAGCAGAGGGTTGGACACTTACGAGCAGTACTTC.

This clonotype was seen repeatedly, ten times or more. V is TRBV5-6 and J is TRBJ2-7, with D unresolved. Germline CDR1 and CDR2: SGHDT and YYEEEE. V was trimmed by 5 bases and J by 3 bases, leaving 6 bases between them. The CDR3 is 11 residues long. The CDR3 region has the DNA TGTGCCAGCAGTCTTAACTACGAGCAGTACTTC. Protein product: CASSLNYEQYF.

This clonotype was detected many times. The chain links TRBV7-9 to TRBJ2-2, with 8 bases identical to TRBD1. V lost 6 bases to trimming and J lost 0 bases; unmatched junction nucleotides: 6. This CDR3 is built from 16 residues. Germline V gene lookup returns CDR1 SEHNR and CDR2 FQNEAQ (reference sequence). The CDR3 coding sequence is TGTGCCAGCAGTTTACAGGGGGGAGCGAACACCGGGGAGCTGTTTTTT. Protein product: CASSLQGGANTGELFF. The whole variable domain, filled in from reference TRBV7-9 and TRBJ2-2, reads DTGVSQNPRHKITKRGQNVTFRCDPISEHNRLYWYRQTLGQGPEFLTYFQNEAQLEKSRLLSDRFSAERPKGSFSTLEIQRTEQGDSAMYLCASSLQGGANTGELFFGEGSRLTVL.

In this sample, this clonotype turned up many times. The chain has TRBV7-8 and TRBJ1-5; possibly TRBD1 for D (5 bases). Trimming took off 5 bases at V and 7 bases at J, with 21 bases between the two ends. CDR1 SGHVS and CDR2 FQNEAQ come from the germline V gene. The CDR3 contains 16 residues. The CDR3 region is CASSLFLGGQGQPQHF. CDR3 nucleotides: TGTGCCAGCAGCCTATTTTTGGGGGGTCAGGGACAGCCCCAGCATTTT.

This clonotype was recorded a few times. The chain joins TRBV6-1 to TRBJ2-2, with D unresolved. CDR1 and CDR2 from the germline V gene are MNHNS and SASEGT. The CDR3 totals 13 residues. V was clipped by 2 bases and J by 4 bases, with 5 bases between them. CDR3 nucleotides: TGTGCCAGCAGTGAATATGGCACCGGGGAGCTGTTTTTT. Translating gives CASSEYGTGELFF.

The sample holds a few counts of this clonotype. The V call is TRBV27, the J call TRBJ1-3, with a weak D call TRBD1 (6 bases). V was clipped by 2 bases and J by 2 bases, with 10 bases between them. The CDR3 is 15 residues long. The germline CDR1 and CDR2 sequences are MNHEY and SMNVEV (reference sequence). DNA of the CDR3: TGTGCCAGCAGTTTAGGTGCAGGGGCTGGAAACACCATATATTTT. It is translated as CASSLGAGAGNTIYF.

This clonotype appeared many times. J is TRBJ2-1 and V is TRBV6-1; D call uncertain. The ends were cut back, 1 base at V and 4 bases at J, with 11 bases in the middle. From germline, CDR1 is MNHNS and CDR2 SASEGT. The CDR3 loop spans 15 amino acids. This CDR3 reads CASSEGAPLYNEQFF. The CDR3 DNA reads as TGTGCCAGCAGTGAAGGAGCGCCCCTATACAATGAGCAGTTCTTC.

This clonotype was seen a handful of times. The chain recombines TRBV4-1 with TRBJ2-6; tentatively, D is TRBD2 (5 bases). This CDR3 region has 17 residues. Trimming left V 3 bases short and J 0 bases short, with 12 bases between. Germline lookup yields CDR1 MGHRA and CDR2 YSYEKL. The CDR3 loop is CASSHVYGSSGANVLTF. DNA of the CDR3: TGCGCCAGCAGCCACGTGTATGGGAGCTCTGGGGCCAACGTCCTGACTTTC.

There are many counts of this clonotype. The V and J genes are TRBV20-1 and TRBJ1-5; the D gene is possibly TRBD1 (5 bases). CDR1 is DFQATT and CDR2 is SNEGSKA in the germline V gene (reference sequence). V lost 5 bases to trimming and J lost 0 bases, with 11 bases between them. The CDR3 consists of 14 residues. In nucleotides, the CDR3 is TGCAGTGCTTTACAGGCCTATAGCAATCAGCCCCAGCATTTT. Amino acids: CSALQAYSNQPQHF.